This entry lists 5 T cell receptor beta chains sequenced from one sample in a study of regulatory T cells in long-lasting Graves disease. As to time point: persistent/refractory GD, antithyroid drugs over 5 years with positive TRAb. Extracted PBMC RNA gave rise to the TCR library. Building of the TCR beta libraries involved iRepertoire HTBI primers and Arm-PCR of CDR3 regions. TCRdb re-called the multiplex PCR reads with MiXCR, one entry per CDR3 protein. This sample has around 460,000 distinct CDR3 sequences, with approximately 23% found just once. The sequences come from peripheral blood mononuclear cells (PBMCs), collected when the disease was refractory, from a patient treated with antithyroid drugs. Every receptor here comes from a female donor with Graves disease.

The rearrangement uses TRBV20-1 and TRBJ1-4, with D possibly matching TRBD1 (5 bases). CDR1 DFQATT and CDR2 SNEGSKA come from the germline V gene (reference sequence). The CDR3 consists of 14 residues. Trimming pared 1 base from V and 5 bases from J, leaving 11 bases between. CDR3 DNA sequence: TGCAGTGCTAGAGTGGTAGGGACGAATGAAAAACTGTTTTTT. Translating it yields CSARVVGTNEKLFF.

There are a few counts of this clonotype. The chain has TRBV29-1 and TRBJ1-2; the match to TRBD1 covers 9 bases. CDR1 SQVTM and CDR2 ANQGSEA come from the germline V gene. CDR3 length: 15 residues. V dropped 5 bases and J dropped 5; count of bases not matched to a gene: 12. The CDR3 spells CSVPTGTGLGYGYTF. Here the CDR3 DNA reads TGCAGCGTTCCTACCGGGACAGGGCTCGGGTATGGCTACACCTTC.

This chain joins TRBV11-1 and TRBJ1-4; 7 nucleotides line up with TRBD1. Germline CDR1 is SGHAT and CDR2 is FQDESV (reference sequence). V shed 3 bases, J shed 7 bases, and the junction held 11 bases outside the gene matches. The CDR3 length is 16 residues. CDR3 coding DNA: TGTGCCAGCAGCTTCTTCGGACAGGATCGAAGTGAAAAACTGTTTTTT. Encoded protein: CASSFFGQDRSEKLFF.

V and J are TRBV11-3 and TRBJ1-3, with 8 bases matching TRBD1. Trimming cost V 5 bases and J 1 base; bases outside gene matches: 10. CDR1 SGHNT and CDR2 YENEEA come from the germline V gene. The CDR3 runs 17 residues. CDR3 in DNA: TGTGCCAGCAGCCAACGACAGGGGATTGGATCTGGAAACACCATATATTTT. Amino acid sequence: CASSQRQGIGSGNTIYF.

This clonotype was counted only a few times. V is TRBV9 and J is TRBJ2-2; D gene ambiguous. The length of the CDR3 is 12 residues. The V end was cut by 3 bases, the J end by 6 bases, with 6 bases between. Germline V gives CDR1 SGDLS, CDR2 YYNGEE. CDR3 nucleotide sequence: TGTGCCAGCAGCGCCCCTCCCGGGGAGCTGTTTTTT. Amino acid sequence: CASSAPPGELFF.